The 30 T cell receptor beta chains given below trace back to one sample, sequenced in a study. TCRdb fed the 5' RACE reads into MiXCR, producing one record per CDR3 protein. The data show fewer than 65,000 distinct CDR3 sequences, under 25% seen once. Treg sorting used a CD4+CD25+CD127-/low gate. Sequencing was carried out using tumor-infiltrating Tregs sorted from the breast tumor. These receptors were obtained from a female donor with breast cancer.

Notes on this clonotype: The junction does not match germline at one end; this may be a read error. The CDR3 nucleotides are TGTGCCAGCAGTCCCTCTAGCGGGAGTTATTCAGATACGCAGTGTTTT. Translation gives CASSPSSGSYSDTQCF. V usage is TRBV28 and J usage is TRBJ2-3, with 10 bases lining up with TRBD2. The CDR3 consists of 16 residues. The germline gives CDR1 MDHEN, CDR2 SYDVKM.

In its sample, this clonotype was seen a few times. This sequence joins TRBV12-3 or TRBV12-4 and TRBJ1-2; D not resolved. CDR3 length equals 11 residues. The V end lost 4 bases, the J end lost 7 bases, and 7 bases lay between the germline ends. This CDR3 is CASSSPFGYTF. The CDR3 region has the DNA TGTGCCAGCAGTTCCCCTTTTGGCTACACCTTC.

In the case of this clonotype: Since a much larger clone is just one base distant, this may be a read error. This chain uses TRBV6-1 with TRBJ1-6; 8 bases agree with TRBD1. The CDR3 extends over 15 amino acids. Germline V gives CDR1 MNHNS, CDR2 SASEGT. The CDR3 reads CASCDVVTGVSPLHF. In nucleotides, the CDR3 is TGTGCCAGCTGTGACGTCGTGACAGGGGTATCACCCCTCCACTTT.

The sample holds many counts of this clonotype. CDR3 sequence: CASSLGQTEQYF. CDR3 in DNA: TGCGCCAGCAGCTTGGGACAGACTGAGCAGTACTTC. The J gene is TRBJ2-7, the V gene TRBV5-1, with D maybe TRBD1 (5 bases). CDR1 is SGHRS and CDR2 is YFSETQ in the germline V gene. The CDR3 has 12 amino acids. V lost 0 bases to trimming and J lost 7 bases, with 8 bases between them.

The CDR3 reads CASSQPPWGRDGYTF. The CDR3 DNA sequence: TGCGCCAGCAGCCAACCTCCTTGGGGGCGAGATGGCTACACCTTC. V usage is TRBV4-1 and J usage is TRBJ1-2; D possibly corresponds to TRBD1 (6 bases). In germline, CDR1 is MGHRA, CDR2 YSYEKL. This CDR3 is built from 15 residues. The V gene lost 2 bases and the J gene lost 6 bases, with 16 bases spanning the gap.

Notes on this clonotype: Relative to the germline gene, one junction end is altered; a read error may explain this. The CDR3 coding sequence is TGTGCCAGCTCACCATACGGAAGTGAACCTTTCTTT. It encodes CASSPYGSEPFF. J is TRBJ1-1 and V is TRBV18, with unresolved D. The CDR3 runs 12 residues. CDR1 and CDR2 (germline): KGHSH, LQKENI.

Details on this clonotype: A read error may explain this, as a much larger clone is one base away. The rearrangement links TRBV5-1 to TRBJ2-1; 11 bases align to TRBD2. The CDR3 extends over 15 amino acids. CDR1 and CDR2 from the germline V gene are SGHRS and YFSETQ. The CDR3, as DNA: TGCGCCAGCAGCACTAGCGGGAGTGGGAACAATGAGCAGGTCTTC. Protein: CASSTSGSGNNEQVF.

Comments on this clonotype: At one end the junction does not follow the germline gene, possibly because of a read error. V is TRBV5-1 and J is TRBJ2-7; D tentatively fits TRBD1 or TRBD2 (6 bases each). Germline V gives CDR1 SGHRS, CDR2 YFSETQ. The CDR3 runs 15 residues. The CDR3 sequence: CASRPTGAVLYGQYF. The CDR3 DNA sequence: TGCGCCAGCAGGCCCACGGGGGCCGTCCTCTACGGGCAGTACTTC.

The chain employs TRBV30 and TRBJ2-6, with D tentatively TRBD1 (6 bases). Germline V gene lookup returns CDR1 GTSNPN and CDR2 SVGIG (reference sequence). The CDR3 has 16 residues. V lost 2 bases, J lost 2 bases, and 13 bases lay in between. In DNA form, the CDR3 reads TGTGCCTGGAGTAGTGGACCAGGGGCTGGGGCCAACGTCCTGACTTTC. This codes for CAWSSGPGAGANVLTF.

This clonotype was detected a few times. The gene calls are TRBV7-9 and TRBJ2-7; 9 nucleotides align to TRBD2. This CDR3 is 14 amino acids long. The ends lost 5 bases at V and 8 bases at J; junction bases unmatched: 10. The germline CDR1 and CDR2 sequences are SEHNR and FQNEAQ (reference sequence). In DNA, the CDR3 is TGTGCCAGCAGCCCGTTGCGGGAGGGCCATAAGCAGTACTTC. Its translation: CASSPLREGHKQYF.

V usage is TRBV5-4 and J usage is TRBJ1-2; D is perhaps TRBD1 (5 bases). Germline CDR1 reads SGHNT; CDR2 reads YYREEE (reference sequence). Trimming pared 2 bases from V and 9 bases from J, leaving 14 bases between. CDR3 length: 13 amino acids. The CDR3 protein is CASSLGAMTSYTF. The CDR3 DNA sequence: TGTGCCAGCAGCTTAGGGGCTATGACGAGCTACACCTTC.

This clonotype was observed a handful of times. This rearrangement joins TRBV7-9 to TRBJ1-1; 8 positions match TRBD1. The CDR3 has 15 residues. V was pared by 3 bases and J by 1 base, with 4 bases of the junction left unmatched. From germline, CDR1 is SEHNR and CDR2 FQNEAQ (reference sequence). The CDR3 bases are TGTGCCAGCAGCTTTGAGACAGGGGCGAACACTGAAGCTTTCTTT. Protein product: CASSFETGANTEAFF.

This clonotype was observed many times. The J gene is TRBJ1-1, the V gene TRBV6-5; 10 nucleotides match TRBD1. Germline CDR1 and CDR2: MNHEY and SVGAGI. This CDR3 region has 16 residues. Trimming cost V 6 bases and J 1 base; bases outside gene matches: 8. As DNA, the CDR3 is TGTGCCAGCAGAACTAGATGGACAGGGGGGAACACTGAAGCTTTCTTT. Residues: CASRTRWTGGNTEAFF.

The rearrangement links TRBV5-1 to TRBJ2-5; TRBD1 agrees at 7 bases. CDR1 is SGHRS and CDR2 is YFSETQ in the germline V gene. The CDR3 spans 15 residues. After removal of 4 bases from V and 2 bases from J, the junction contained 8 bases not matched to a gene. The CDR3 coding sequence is TGCGCCAGCAGCAGATTACAGGGGAAACAAGAGACCCAGTACTTC. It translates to CASSRLQGKQETQYF.

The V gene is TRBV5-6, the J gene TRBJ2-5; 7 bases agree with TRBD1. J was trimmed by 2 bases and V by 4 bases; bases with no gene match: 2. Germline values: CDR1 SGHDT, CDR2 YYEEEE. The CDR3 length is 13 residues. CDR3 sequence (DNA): TGTGCCAGCAGCGGGACAGATCAAGAGACCCAGTACTTC. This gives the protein CASSGTDQETQYF.

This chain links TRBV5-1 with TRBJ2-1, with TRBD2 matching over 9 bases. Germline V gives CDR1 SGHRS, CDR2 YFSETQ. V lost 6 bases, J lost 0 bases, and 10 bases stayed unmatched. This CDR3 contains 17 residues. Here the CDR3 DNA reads TGCGCCAGCACTCGAACTAGCGGGTTCAGCTCCTACAATGAGCAGTTCTTC. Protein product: CASTRTSGFSSYNEQFF.

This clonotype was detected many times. DNA for the CDR3: TGTGCCAGCAGCTTATCCCCAAATCAGCCCCAGCATTTT. Translation gives CASSLSPNQPQHF. The chain recombines TRBV7-2 with TRBJ1-5; D uncertain. The CDR3 has 13 residues. Per the germline V gene, CDR1 is SGHTA and CDR2 is FQGNSA. Trimming took off 2 bases at V and 4 bases at J, with 6 bases between the two ends.

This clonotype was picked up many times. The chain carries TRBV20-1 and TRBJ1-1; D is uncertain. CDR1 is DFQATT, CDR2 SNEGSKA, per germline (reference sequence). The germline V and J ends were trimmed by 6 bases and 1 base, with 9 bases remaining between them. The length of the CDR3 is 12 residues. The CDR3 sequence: CSAVPPNTEAFF. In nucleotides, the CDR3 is TGCAGTGCGGTTCCCCCGAACACTGAAGCTTTCTTT.

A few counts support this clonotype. The CDR3 DNA reads TGTGCCAGCAGCTTGCGGCAGAGCACAGATACGCAGTATTTT. This translates into CASSLRQSTDTQYF. This chain joins TRBV5-4 and TRBJ2-3; D gene uncertain. V lost 1 base and J 0 bases, leaving 6 bases between the germline ends. CDR1 is SGHNT, CDR2 YYREEE, per germline (reference sequence). The CDR3 spans 14 residues.

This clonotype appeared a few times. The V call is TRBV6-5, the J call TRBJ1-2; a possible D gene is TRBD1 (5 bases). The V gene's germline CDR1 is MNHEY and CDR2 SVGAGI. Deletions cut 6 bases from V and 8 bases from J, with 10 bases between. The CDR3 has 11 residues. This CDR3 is CASSRGGGYTF. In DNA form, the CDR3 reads TGTGCCAGCAGCCGCGGGGGAGGCTACACCTTC.

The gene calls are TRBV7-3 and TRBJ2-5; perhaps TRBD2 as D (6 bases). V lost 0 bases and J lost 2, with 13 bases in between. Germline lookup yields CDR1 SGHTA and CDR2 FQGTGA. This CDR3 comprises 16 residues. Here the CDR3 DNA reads TGTGCCAGCAGCTTAACCCCCCTAGCGACACAAGAGACCCAGTACTTC. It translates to CASSLTPLATQETQYF.

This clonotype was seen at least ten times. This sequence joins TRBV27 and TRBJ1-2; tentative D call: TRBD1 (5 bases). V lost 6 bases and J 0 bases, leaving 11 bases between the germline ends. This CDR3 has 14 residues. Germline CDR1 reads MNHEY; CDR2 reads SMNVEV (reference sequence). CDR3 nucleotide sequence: TGTGCCAGCAGCGTCGACAGCGCTAACTATGGCTACACCTTC. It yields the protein CASSVDSANYGYTF.

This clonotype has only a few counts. In nucleotides, the CDR3 is TGTGCCAGCAGCTATGGGGGGGGCAATCAGCCCCAGCATTTT. It codes for CASSYGGGNQPQHF. This chain uses TRBV7-9 with TRBJ1-5; D might be TRBD1 (5 bases). This CDR3 comprises 14 residues. Germline CDR1 SEHNR, CDR2 FQNEAQ (reference sequence). Trimming cost V 4 bases and J 2 bases, with 9 bases left between them.

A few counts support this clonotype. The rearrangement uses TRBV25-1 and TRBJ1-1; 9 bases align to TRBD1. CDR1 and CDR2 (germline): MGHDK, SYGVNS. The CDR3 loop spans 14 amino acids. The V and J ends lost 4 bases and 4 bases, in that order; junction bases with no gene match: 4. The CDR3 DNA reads TGTGCCAGCAGTGCACCGGGACAGGGCACTGAAGCTTTCTTT. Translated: CASSAPGQGTEAFF.

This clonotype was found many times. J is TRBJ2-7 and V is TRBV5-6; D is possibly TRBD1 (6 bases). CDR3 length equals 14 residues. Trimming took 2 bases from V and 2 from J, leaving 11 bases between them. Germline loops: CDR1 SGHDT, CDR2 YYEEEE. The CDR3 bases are TGTGCCAGCAGCTTCAGGGGCAGGACCTACGAGCAGTACTTC. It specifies CASSFRGRTYEQYF.

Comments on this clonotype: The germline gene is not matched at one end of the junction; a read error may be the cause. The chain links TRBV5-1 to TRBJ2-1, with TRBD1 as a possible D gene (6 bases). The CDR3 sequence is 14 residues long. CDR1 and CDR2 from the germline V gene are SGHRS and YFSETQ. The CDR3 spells CASSLASGDHEQFF. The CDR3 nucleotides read TGCGCCAGCAGCTTGGCGTCAGGGGACCATGAGCAATTCTTC.

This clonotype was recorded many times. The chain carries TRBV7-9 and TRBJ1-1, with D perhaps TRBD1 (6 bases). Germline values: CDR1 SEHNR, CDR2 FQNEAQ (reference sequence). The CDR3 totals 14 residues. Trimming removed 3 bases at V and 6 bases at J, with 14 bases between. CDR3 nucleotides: TGTGCCAGCAGCTTGGGGGGGCTGGAGTCTGAAGCTTTCTTT. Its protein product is CASSLGGLESEAFF.

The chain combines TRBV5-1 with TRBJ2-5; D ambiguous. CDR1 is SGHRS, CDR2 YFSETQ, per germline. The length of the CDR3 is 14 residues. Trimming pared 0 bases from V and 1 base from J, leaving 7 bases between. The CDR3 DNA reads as TGCGCCAGCAGCTTGGGAGACGGCCAAGAGACCCAGTACTTC. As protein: CASSLGDGQETQYF.

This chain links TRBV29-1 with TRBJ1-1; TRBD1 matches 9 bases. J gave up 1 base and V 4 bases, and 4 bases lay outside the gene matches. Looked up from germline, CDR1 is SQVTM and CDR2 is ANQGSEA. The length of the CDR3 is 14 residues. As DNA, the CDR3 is TGCAGCGTTGGGGCGGGACAGGGGAACACTGAAGCTTTCTTT. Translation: CSVGAGQGNTEAFF.

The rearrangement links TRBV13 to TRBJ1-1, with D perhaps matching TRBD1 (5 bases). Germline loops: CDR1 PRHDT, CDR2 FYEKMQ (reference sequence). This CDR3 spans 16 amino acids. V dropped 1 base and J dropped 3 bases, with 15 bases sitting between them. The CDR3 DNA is TGTGCCAGCAGCTTAGAGAAGCAGGGCCGGGACACTGAAGCTTTCTTT. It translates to CASSLEKQGRDTEAFF.